Listed here are 5 T cell receptor beta chains from one sample, sequenced in a study of T cell responses to AZD1222 COVID-19 vaccine. Generated by immunoSEQ multiplex PCR, the TCRdb table keeps only in-frame clones and is missing some. The data hold about 120,000 clones, with just over 90% observed a single time. The specimen comprised peripheral blood, sampled 28 days after the second AZD1222 dose. Source of these receptors: an adult who received the AZD1222 COVID-19 vaccine.

This clone is a singleton in its sample. CDR3: CASSGLVGLAKETQYF. The CDR3 nucleotides are TGTGCCAGCAGCGGACTTGTGGGACTAGCTAAAGAGACCCAGTACTTC. The chain uses TRBV3-1 (or the pseudogene TRBV3-2) and TRBJ2-5; 9 bases fit TRBD2. The CDR3 runs 16 residues. V was clipped by 5 bases and J by 3 bases; unmatched bases: 10. The V gene's germline CDR1 is LGHDT and CDR2 YNNKEL (reference sequence).

The chain has TRBV2 and TRBJ2-7; a weak D match, TRBD2 (7 bases). This CDR3 has 14 residues. The V gene's germline CDR1 is SNHLY and CDR2 FYNNEI. V lost 8 bases and J lost 4, with 18 bases in between. The CDR3 is CASQPRGALYEQYF. The CDR3 DNA sequence: TGTGCCAGCCAGCCCCGGGGGGCTTTATACGAGCAGTACTTC.

This chain uses TRBV2 with TRBJ1-5; D is uncertain. Germline-derived CDR1 and CDR2 are SNHLY and FYNNEI. V dropped 3 bases and J dropped 5 bases, with 8 bases sitting between them. The CDR3 consists of 13 residues. CDR3 sequence (DNA): TGTGCCAGCAGTGACGAAAAAGATCAGCCCCAGCATTTT. Amino acid sequence: CASSDEKDQPQHF.

The rearrangement links TRBV27 to TRBJ1-1, with D tentatively TRBD1 (6 bases). The CDR3 length is 12 residues. The germline V gene encodes CDR1 MNHEY and CDR2 SMNVEV (reference sequence). V lost 8 bases and J 10 bases, leaving 17 bases between the germline ends. The CDR3 loop reads CASYDRRLGAFF. CDR3 in DNA: TGTGCCAGCTACGACAGGCGTCTAGGAGCTTTCTTT.

Turning to this clone: This specimen includes other DNA sequences encoding the same CDR3. The chain joins TRBV3-1 (or the pseudogene TRBV3-2) to TRBJ2-3; 7 positions agree with TRBD1. Germline-derived CDR1 and CDR2 are LGHDT and YNNKEL (reference sequence). The CDR3 is made up of 13 amino acids. With V trimmed by 6 bases and J by 1 base, 1 base remained unmatched. The chain's CDR3 is CASSQGGTDTQYF. In nucleotides, the CDR3 is TGTGCCAGCAGTCAGGGGGGCACAGATACGCAGTATTTT.